This passage covers 23 T cell receptor beta chains from one sample sequenced in a study of beta chain features in type 1 diabetes. Of the isolated RNA, all was reverse transcribed, and so the sequenced material was expressed TCRB transcripts. Only in-frame clones appear in the TCRdb table, and some are missing; sequencing was by immunoSEQ multiplex PCR. The sample holds around 250,000 clones; 27% are singletons and the top ten take under 5%. Input material: central memory CD4+ T cells from blood. The receptor set was obtained from a man younger than 40 in good health.

This sequence joins TRBV6-5 and TRBJ2-7; 7 bases are shared with TRBD2. The CDR3 is 14 residues long. V lost 5 bases and J lost 6; bases outside the gene matches: 10. Germline assignment: CDR1 MNHEY and CDR2 SVGAGI. The DNA of the CDR3 is TGTGCCAGCAGTGACGGGAGGAAGTGGGGCGAGCAGTACTTC. It codes for CASSDGRKWGEQYF.

This clone occurred many times. The chain employs TRBV5-1 and TRBJ2-4, with D perhaps TRBD1 or TRBD2 (5 bases each). Looked up from germline, CDR1 is SGHRS and CDR2 is YFSETQ. The CDR3 has 15 amino acids. V lost 0 bases, J lost 4 bases, and 11 bases lay in between. The CDR3 here is CASSLVSREKNIQYF. CDR3 bases: TGCGCCAGCAGCTTGGTCAGCAGGGAGAAAAACATTCAGTACTTC.

A few counts support this clone. The chain uses TRBV30 and TRBJ2-3, with D perhaps matching TRBD2 (5 bases). CDR1 is GTSNPN and CDR2 is SVGIG in the germline V gene (reference sequence). The CDR3 extends over 12 amino acids. V was clipped by 0 bases and J by 5 bases, with 6 bases between them. In DNA form, the CDR3 reads TGTGCCTGGAGTGTACTAGTAGATACGCAGTATTTT. It translates to CAWSVLVDTQYF.

This chain joins TRBV7-2 and TRBJ2-1; possibly TRBD2 for D (6 bases). CDR1 and CDR2 (germline): SGHTA, FQGNSA. This CDR3 comprises 15 residues. Trimming left V 5 bases short and J 0 bases short, with 11 bases between. CDR3 region: CASSVSGSSYNEQFF. CDR3 in DNA: TGTGCCAGCAGCGTTAGCGGTAGCTCCTACAATGAGCAGTTCTTC.

This clone has just a few counts. The chain employs TRBV7-8 and TRBJ1-1; maybe TRBD1 (5 bases). Germline CDR1 reads SGHVS; CDR2 reads FQNEAQ. The CDR3 sequence is 13 residues long. Trimming stripped 4 bases from V and 0 bases from J, with 6 bases between. CDR3 residues: CASSSGLNTEAFF. The DNA of the CDR3 is TGTGCCAGCAGCTCGGGACTGAACACTGAAGCTTTCTTT.

In DNA, the CDR3 is TGCAGCGTTCGCCCCTCGACAGCCCCAGGGCAGTTCTTC. Amino acid sequence: CSVRPSTAPGQFF. The chain employs TRBV29-1 and TRBJ2-1; tentative D call: TRBD1 (5 bases). The CDR3 consists of 13 residues. Germline V gene sequence: CDR1 SQVTM, CDR2 ANQGSEA. The V gene lost 5 bases and the J gene lost 12 bases, with 20 bases spanning the gap.

There are a few counts of this clone. This chain joins TRBV14 and TRBJ2-3; no clear D. Trimming removed 4 bases at V and 2 bases at J, with 10 bases between. The CDR3 contains 14 residues. The V gene's germline CDR1 is SGHDN and CDR2 FVKESK. The CDR3 coding sequence is TGTGCCAGCAGCCGGGTTCTCGTCACAGATACGCAGTATTTT. Encoded protein: CASSRVLVTDTQYF.

This clone was picked up a small number of times. The chain recombines TRBV19 with TRBJ1-1; D not certain. Germline CDR1 LNHDA, CDR2 SQIVND (reference sequence). The germline V and J ends were trimmed by 7 bases and 4 bases, with 13 bases remaining between them. The CDR3 contains 13 residues. DNA of the CDR3: TGTGCCAGTAACTCTCGGGGAGGCACTGAAGCTTTCTTT. As protein: CASNSRGGTEAFF.

The genes are TRBV4-1 and TRBJ2-1, with D possibly called TRBD1 or TRBD2 (6 bases each). Germline CDR1 is MGHRA and CDR2 is YSYEKL. V was cut by 0 bases and J by 3 bases, with 12 bases left in between. The CDR3 has 16 residues. The DNA for the CDR3 is TGCGCCAGCAGCCAAGAAACCGGGGGACACTACAATGAGCAGTTCTTC. Protein sequence: CASSQETGGHYNEQFF.

CDR3 protein: CASSLDRVGEQYF. CDR3 DNA: TGTGCCAGCAGTTTGGACAGGGTCGGCGAGCAGTACTTC. This rearrangement joins TRBV2 to TRBJ2-7, with 8 bases aligning to TRBD1. The ends lost 5 bases at V and 6 bases at J; junction bases unmatched: 6. This CDR3 has 13 amino acids. Germline values: CDR1 SNHLY, CDR2 FYNNEI.

This clone was found once. A clone one base away is much larger, so this may be a read error. The rearrangement joins TRBV7-8 to TRBJ1-1, with D perhaps matching TRBD1 (5 bases). CDR1 SGHVS and CDR2 FQNEAQ come from the germline V gene. The CDR3 extends over 13 amino acids. Between the trimmed V and J ends, which lost 5 bases and 1 base, there was a span of 8 bases. In nucleotides, the CDR3 is TGTGCCAGCAGCCCGAGGGGGAACACTGAAGCTTTCTTT. This translates into CASSPRGNTEAFF.

In this sample, this clone turned up a few times. The chain combines TRBV5-1 with TRBJ2-1; D unresolved. CDR3 length: 15 residues. V gave up 2 bases and J gave up 5 bases, with 14 bases separating them. CDR1 and CDR2 (germline): SGHRS, YFSETQ. Here the CDR3 reads CASSFIAVRNNEQFF. CDR3 coding DNA: TGCGCCAGCAGCTTTATAGCTGTCCGCAACAATGAGCAGTTCTTC.

There are many counts of this clone. The chain joins TRBV30 to TRBJ1-1; D is possibly TRBD1 (6 bases). The CDR3 runs 13 residues. V was clipped by 4 bases and J by 4 bases, with 13 bases between them. Looked up from germline, CDR1 is GTSNPN and CDR2 is SVGIG (reference sequence). The CDR3 bases are TGTGCCTGGAAGTGGGGGGCGGCCACTGAAGCTTTCTTT. It codes for CAWKWGAATEAFF. Together with reference TRBV30 and TRBJ1-1, the CDR3 gives the full variable domain: SQTIHQWPATLVQPVGSPLSLECTVEGTSNPNLYWYRQAAGRGLQLLFYSVGIGQISSEVPQNLSASRPQDRQFILSSKKLLLSDSGFYLCAWKWGAATEAFFGQGTRLTVV.

The chain links TRBV10-3 to TRBJ2-3, with D perhaps given as TRBD1 or TRBD2 (5 bases each). Germline CDR1 reads ENHRY; CDR2 reads SYGVKD. This CDR3 is 12 amino acids long. Trimming shortened V by 4 bases and J by 10 bases, and 12 bases separated the two germline ends. Here the CDR3 DNA reads TGTGCCATCAGTGGGGACGGTAGCTCGCAGTATTTT. This codes for CAISGDGSSQYF.

Details on this clone: The same CDR3 also results from other DNA sequences found in this sample. The chain employs TRBV20-1 and TRBJ1-5; D gene unclear. This CDR3 has 11 residues. V dropped 3 bases and J dropped 4 bases, with 4 bases sitting between them. Germline V gives CDR1 DFQATT, CDR2 SNEGSKA (reference sequence). The chain's CDR3 is CSARENQPQHF. DNA for the CDR3: TGCAGTGCTAGGGAGAATCAGCCCCAGCATTTT.

The chain employs TRBV10-3 and TRBJ1-2, with 7 bases aligning to TRBD1. The CDR3 spans 15 residues. Per germline, CDR1 ENHRY and CDR2 SYGVKD. Losses at the gene ends were 0 bases for V and 4 bases for J; bases not matched to a gene: 5. The CDR3 region has the DNA TGTGCCATCAGTGAGTCGTCAGGGGGTGGCTATGGCTACACCTTC. It specifies CAISESSGGGYGYTF.

The rearrangement joins TRBV7-2 to TRBJ2-1, with 7 bases identical to TRBD2. CDR1 is SGHTA, CDR2 FQGNSA, per germline. This CDR3 comprises 15 residues. The V gene end was trimmed by 7 bases and the J gene end by 0 bases; junction bases not matched to a gene: 6. The DNA for the CDR3 is TGTGCCAGCAAGAGAGCGGGGAGCTCCTACAATGAGCAGTTCTTC. This encodes CASKRAGSSYNEQFF.

This sequence joins TRBV7-2 and TRBJ2-7; TRBD2 might be the D (5 bases). Germline V gene sequence: CDR1 SGHTA, CDR2 FQGNSA. V was pared by 4 bases and J by 4 bases, with 17 bases between. The length of the CDR3 is 15 residues. This chain's CDR3 is CASSSYSIGDYEQYF. The CDR3 nucleotides are TGTGCCAGCAGCTCATACAGCATCGGGGATTACGAGCAGTACTTC.

Details on this clone: Distinct nucleotide sequences in the sample also encode this CDR3. The J gene is TRBJ2-3, the V gene TRBV11-2; 8 positions match TRBD2. Germline lookup yields CDR1 SGHAT and CDR2 FQNNGV. The CDR3 consists of 16 residues. V lost 1 base, J lost 1 base, and 4 bases stayed unmatched. CDR3 sequence (DNA): TGTGCCAGCAGCTTAGCGTCGGGGGGGGGCACAGATACGCAGTATTTT. Its translation: CASSLASGGGTDTQYF.

This sequence joins TRBV30 and TRBJ2-2; 8 bases line up with TRBD1. The V segment lost 5 bases and the J segment 4 bases; nucleotides outside the gene matches: 6. This CDR3 comprises 14 residues. Germline values: CDR1 GTSNPN, CDR2 SVGIG (reference sequence). The CDR3 region has the DNA TGTGCCTGGGACAGGGGAGTAACCACCGGGGAGCTGTTTTTT. Translated: CAWDRGVTTGELFF.

This clone was seen a handful of times. The chain is built from TRBV2 and TRBJ2-1, with TRBD2 matching 7 bases. The CDR3 totals 15 residues. V lost 5 bases and J lost 3; bases outside the gene matches: 7. The germline V gene has CDR1 SNHLY and CDR2 FYNNEI. For the CDR3, the DNA is TGTGCCAGCAGTCCCTGGGAGGGAGGCTACAATGAGCAGTTCTTC. This gives the protein CASSPWEGGYNEQFF. Based on the CDR3 plus reference TRBV2 and TRBJ2-1, the full variable domain is EPEVTQTPSHQVTQMGQEVILRCVPISNHLYFYWYRQILGQKVEFLVSFYNNEISEKSEIFDDQFSVERPDGSNFTLKIRSTKLEDSAMYFCASSPWEGGYNEQFFGPGTRLTVL.

This clone was detected only a few times. The chain uses TRBV25-1 and TRBJ2-1; either TRBD1 or TRBD2 may fit D (5 bases each). This CDR3 has 12 residues. V lost 1 base and J 7 bases, leaving 5 bases between the germline ends. Germline assignment: CDR1 MGHDK and CDR2 SYGVNS. This chain's CDR3 is CASSEWGNEQFF. CDR3 nucleotide sequence: TGTGCCAGCAGTGAATGGGGGAATGAGCAGTTCTTC.

V is TRBV15 and J is TRBJ2-2; 11 positions agree with TRBD1. The CDR3 consists of 17 residues. Looked up from germline, CDR1 is LNHNV and CDR2 is YYDKDF (reference sequence). V shed 0 bases, J shed 3 bases, and the junction held 3 bases outside the gene matches. CDR3 protein: CATSRDSGQGDTGELFF. CDR3 sequence (DNA): TGTGCCACCAGCAGAGATTCGGGACAGGGGGACACCGGGGAGCTGTTTTTT.